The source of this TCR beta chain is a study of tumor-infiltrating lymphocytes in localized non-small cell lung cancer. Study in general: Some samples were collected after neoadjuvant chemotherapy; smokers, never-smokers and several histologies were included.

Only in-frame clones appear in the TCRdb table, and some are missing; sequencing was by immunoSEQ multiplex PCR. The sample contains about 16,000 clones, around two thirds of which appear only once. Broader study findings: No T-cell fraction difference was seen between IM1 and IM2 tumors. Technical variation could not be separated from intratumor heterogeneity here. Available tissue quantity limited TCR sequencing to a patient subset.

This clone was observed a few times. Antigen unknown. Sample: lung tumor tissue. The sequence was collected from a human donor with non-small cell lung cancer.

The CDR3 DNA sequence: TGCGCCAGCAGCCAAGAGGACAAGGCTTATGGCTACACCTTC. This sequence encodes CASSQEDKAYGYTF. This rearrangement joins TRBV4-1 to TRBJ1-2, with D possibly being TRBD1 (5 bases). Germline assignment: CDR1 MGHRA and CDR2 YSYEKL. The CDR3 runs 14 residues. Trimming cost V 0 bases and J 5 bases, with 10 bases left between them.